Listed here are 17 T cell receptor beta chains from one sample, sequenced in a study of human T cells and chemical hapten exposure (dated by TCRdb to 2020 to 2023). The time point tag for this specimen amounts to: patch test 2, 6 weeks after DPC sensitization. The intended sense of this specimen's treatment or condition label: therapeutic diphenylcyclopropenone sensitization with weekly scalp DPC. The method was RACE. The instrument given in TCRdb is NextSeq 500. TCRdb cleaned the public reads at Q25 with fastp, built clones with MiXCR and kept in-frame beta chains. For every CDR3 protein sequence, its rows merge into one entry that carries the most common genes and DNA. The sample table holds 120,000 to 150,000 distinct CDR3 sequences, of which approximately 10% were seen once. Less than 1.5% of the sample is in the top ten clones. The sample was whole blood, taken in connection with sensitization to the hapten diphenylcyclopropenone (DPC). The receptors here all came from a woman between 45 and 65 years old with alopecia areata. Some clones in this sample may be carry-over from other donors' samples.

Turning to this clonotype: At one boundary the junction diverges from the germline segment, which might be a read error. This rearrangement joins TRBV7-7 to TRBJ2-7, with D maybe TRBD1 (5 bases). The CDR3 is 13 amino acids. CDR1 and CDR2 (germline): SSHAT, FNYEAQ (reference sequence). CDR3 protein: CASSFSQGYEQYF. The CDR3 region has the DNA TGTGCTAGCAGCTTCTCCCAGGGCTACGAGCAGTACTTC.

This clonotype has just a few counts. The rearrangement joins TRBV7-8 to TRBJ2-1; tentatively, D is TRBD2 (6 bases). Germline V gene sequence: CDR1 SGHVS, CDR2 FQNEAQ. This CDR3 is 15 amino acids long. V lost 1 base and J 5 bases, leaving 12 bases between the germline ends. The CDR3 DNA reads TGTGCCAGCAGCTTAGTGGGGGGACGGCACAATGAGCAGTTCTTC. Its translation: CASSLVGGRHNEQFF.

CDR3 protein: CASSYDANTDTQYF. Written as DNA, the CDR3 is TGTGCCAGCAGTTACGACGCTAACACAGATACGCAGTATTTT. The V gene is TRBV6-2 or TRBV6-3, the J gene TRBJ2-3, with D hard to call. Germline V gives CDR1 MNHEY, CDR2 SVGEGT. V gave up 2 bases and J gave up 2 bases, with 8 bases separating them. The CDR3 loop spans 14 amino acids.

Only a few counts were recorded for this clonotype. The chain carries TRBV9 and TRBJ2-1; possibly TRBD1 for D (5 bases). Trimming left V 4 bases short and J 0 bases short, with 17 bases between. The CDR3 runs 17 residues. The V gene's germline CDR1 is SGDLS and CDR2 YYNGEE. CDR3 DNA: TGTGCCAGCAGCTCTAGGGGCAGCGTAAGCTCCTACAATGAGCAGTTCTTC. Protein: CASSSRGSVSSYNEQFF.

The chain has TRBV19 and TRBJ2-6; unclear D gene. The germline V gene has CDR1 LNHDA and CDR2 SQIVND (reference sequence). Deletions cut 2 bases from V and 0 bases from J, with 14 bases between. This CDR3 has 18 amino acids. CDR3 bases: TGTGCCAGTAGTATAAACACCGGGCCCGGCTCTGGGGCCAACGTCCTGACTTTC. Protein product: CASSINTGPGSGANVLTF.

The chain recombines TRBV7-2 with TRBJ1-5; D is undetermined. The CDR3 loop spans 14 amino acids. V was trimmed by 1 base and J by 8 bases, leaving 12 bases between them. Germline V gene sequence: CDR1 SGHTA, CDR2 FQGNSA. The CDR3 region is CASSLVQGLKPQHF. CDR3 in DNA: TGTGCCAGCAGCTTAGTGCAAGGTCTTAAGCCCCAGCATTTT.

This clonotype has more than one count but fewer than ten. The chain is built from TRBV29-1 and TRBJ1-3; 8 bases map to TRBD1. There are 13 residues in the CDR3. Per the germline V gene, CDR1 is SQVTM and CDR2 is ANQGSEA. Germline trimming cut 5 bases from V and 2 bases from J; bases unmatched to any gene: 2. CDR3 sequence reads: CSVPDRAGNTIYF. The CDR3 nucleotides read TGCAGCGTTCCGGACAGGGCTGGAAACACCATATATTTT.

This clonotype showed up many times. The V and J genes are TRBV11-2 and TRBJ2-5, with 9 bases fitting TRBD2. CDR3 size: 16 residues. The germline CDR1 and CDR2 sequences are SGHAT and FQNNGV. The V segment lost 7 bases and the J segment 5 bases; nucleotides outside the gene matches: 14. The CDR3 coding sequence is TGTGCCAGCACCGCTCGTAGGGGTAGCGGGAGTGAGACCCAGTACTTC. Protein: CASTARRGSGSETQYF.

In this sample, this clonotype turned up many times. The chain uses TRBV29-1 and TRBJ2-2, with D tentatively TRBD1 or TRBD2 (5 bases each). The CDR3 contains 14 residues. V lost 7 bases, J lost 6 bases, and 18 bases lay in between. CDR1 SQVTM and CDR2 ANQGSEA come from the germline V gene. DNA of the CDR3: TGCAGCGCCGCCCTTGGGGGAGTACCCGGGGAGCTGTTTTTT. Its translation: CSAALGGVPGELFF.

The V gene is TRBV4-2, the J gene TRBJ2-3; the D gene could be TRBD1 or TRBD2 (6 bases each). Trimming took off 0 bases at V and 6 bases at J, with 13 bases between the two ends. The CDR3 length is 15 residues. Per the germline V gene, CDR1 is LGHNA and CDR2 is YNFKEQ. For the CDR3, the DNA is TGTGCCAGCAGCCAAGACCTGGGGGGCCGGGATACGCAGTATTTT. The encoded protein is CASSQDLGGRDTQYF.

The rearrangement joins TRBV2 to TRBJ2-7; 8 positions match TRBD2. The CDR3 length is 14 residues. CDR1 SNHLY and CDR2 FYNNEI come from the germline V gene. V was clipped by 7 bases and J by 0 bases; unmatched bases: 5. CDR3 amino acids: CASTEREGSYEQYF. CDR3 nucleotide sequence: TGTGCCAGCACCGAACGGGAGGGCTCCTACGAGCAGTACTTC. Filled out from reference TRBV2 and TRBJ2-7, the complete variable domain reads EPEVTQTPSHQVTQMGQEVILRCVPISNHLYFYWYRQILGQKVEFLVSFYNNEISEKSEIFDDQFSVERPDGSNFTLKIRSTKLEDSAMYFCASTEREGSYEQYFGPGTRLTVT.

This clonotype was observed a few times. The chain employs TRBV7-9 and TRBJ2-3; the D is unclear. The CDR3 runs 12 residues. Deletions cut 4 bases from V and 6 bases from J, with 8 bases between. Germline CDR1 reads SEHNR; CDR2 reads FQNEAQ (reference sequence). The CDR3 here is CASSSDPDTQYF. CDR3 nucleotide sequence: TGTGCCAGCAGCTCTGACCCGGATACGCAGTATTTT.

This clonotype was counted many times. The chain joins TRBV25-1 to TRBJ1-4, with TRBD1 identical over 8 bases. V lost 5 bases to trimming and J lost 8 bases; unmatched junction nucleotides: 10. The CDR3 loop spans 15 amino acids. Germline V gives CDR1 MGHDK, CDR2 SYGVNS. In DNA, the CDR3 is TGTGCCAGCAGTCATGAGACAGGGGCTGCGGAAAAACTGTTTTTT. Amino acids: CASSHETGAAEKLFF.

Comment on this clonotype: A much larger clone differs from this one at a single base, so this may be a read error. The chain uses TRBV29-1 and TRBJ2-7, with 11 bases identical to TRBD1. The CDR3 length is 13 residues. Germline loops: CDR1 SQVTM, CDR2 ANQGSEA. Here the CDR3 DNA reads TGCAGCGCGGGGACAGGGGGAGGCTACGAGCAGCACTTC. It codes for CSAGTGGGYEQHF.

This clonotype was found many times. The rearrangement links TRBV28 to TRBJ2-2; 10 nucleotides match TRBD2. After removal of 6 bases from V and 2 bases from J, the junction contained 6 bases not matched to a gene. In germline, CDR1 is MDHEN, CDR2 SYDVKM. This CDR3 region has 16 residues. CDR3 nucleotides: TGTGCCAGCAGCAAGACTAGCGGGCTTAACACCGGGGAGCTGTTTTTT. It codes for CASSKTSGLNTGELFF.

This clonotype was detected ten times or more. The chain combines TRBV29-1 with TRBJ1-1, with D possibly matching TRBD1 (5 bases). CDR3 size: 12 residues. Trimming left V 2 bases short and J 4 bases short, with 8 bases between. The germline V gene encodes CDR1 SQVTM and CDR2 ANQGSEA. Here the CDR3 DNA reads TGCAGCGTTGAATCAGGGTTCACTGAAGCTTTCTTT. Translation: CSVESGFTEAFF.

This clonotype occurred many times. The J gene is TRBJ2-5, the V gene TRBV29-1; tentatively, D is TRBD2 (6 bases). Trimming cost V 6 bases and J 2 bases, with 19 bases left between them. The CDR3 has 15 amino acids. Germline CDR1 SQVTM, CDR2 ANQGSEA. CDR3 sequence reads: CSVFGFRDLQETQYF. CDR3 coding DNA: TGCAGCGTCTTTGGATTCCGGGACTTACAAGAGACCCAGTACTTC.